Below are 30 T cell receptor beta chains sequenced from a single sample in a study of regulatory T cells in long-lasting Graves disease. iRepertoire HTBI primers and Arm-PCR of CDR3 regions built TCR beta libraries. TCRdb re-derived calls from the multiplex PCR reads in MiXCR, one entry per CDR3 protein. The sample has hundreds of thousands of distinct CDR3 sequences; around 17% are singletons. Regarding time point: newly diagnosed GD, antithyroid drugs for less than 3 months. There was RNA extracted from PBMCs, and the TCR library was made from it. This sample was also put to use in a study of T cells in Graves' hyperthyroidism and ophthalmopathy.

The sample consisted of peripheral blood mononuclear cells (PBMCs), taken at new diagnosis, from a patient treated with antithyroid drugs. These receptors were taken from a young woman with Graves disease.

The V call is TRBV19, the J call TRBJ1-2, with D perhaps TRBD1 (6 bases). Germline CDR1 reads LNHDA; CDR2 reads SQIVND (reference sequence). The length of the CDR3 is 16 residues. The V and J ends lost 7 bases and 3 bases respectively, with 21 bases between them. The CDR3 DNA reads as TGTGCCAGTAACCCGGACAGCTTACGATCTTACTATGGCTACACCTTC. Protein: CASNPDSLRSYYGYTF.

The chain has TRBV7-3 and TRBJ2-3, with 7 bases lining up with TRBD2. CDR1 is SGHTA, CDR2 FQGTGA, per germline. The CDR3 loop spans 17 amino acids. The trim removed 5 bases at V and 1 base at J, leaving 12 bases unmatched. The CDR3 protein is CASSLEMGRAGTDTQYF. The DNA for the CDR3 is TGTGCCAGCAGCCTCGAAATGGGGAGGGCCGGCACAGATACGCAGTATTTT.

The V and J genes are TRBV29-1 and TRBJ2-3; TRBD1 might be the D (6 bases). The germline V gene encodes CDR1 SQVTM and CDR2 ANQGSEA. V lost 1 base and J 1 base, leaving 9 bases between the germline ends. The CDR3 spans 14 residues. Here the CDR3 reads CSVEVNRGTDTQYF. CDR3 sequence (DNA): TGCAGCGTTGAAGTAAACAGGGGCACAGATACGCAGTATTTT.

This clonotype was detected many times. The chain carries TRBV11-2 and TRBJ2-1; 12 bases line up with TRBD2. Trimming took 1 base from V and 13 from J; bases not matched to a gene: 17. The CDR3 consists of 18 residues. Germline V lookup: CDR1 SGHAT, CDR2 FQNNGV. CDR3 sequence (DNA): TGTGCCAGCAGCTTAGGGGGGGCCGGGACTAGCGGGTTGGGGGAACAGTTCTTC. It translates to CASSLGGAGTSGLGEQFF.

This clonotype was observed many times. The chain carries TRBV2 and TRBJ2-2, with no clear D. Germline V gives CDR1 SNHLY, CDR2 FYNNEI. V was cut by 6 bases and J by 2 bases, with 4 bases left in between. The CDR3 extends over 12 amino acids. CDR3 sequence reads: CASSANTGELFF. CDR3 sequence (DNA): TGTGCCAGCAGCGCTAACACCGGGGAGCTGTTTTTT.

At least ten counts were recorded for this clonotype. This chain uses TRBV2 with TRBJ1-1; D is possibly TRBD1 (6 bases). Germline V gene data show CDR1 as SNHLY and CDR2 as FYNNEI. CDR3 length: 15 residues. V gave up 2 bases and J gave up 5 bases, with 15 bases separating them. The CDR3 sequence: CASSERGLEWTEAFF. The CDR3 DNA is TGTGCCAGCAGTGAAAGGGGGTTGGAATGGACTGAAGCTTTCTTT.

This clonotype was picked up a small number of times. The genes are TRBV24-1 and TRBJ2-1; D remains ambiguous. The CDR3 is made up of 16 amino acids. V gave up 3 bases and J gave up 4 bases, with 15 bases separating them. Germline CDR1 and CDR2: KGHDR and SFDVKD. The CDR3 DNA is TGTGCCACCAGTGATCCAAGTGGAAGACATTACAATGAGCAGTTCTTC. Amino acid sequence: CATSDPSGRHYNEQFF.

The CDR3: CSVEDLDSAGELFF. CDR3 sequence (DNA): TGCAGCGTTGAAGATCTCGACTCTGCCGGGGAGCTGTTTTTT. The chain combines TRBV29-1 with TRBJ2-2; D is ambiguous. V was clipped by 0 bases and J by 6 bases, with 11 bases between them. The CDR3 length is 14 residues. Germline V lookup: CDR1 SQVTM, CDR2 ANQGSEA.

This clonotype showed up many times. The rearrangement links TRBV27 to TRBJ1-4, with TRBD1 matching 7 bases. Germline V gives CDR1 MNHEY, CDR2 SMNVEV (reference sequence). With V trimmed by 2 bases and J by 8 bases, 5 bases remained unmatched. The CDR3 is 14 amino acids. For the CDR3, the DNA is TGTGCCAGCAGTTTAGGACAGGCGGGCGAAAAACTGTTTTTT. As protein: CASSLGQAGEKLFF.

V gene TRBV13 combines with J gene TRBJ1-3; no clear D. CDR3 length: 15 residues. Trimming removed 5 bases at V and 0 bases at J, with 11 bases between. Germline V lookup: CDR1 PRHDT, CDR2 FYEKMQ (reference sequence). CDR3 protein: CASSVYPSSGNTIYF. CDR3 nucleotide sequence: TGTGCCAGCAGCGTATACCCTAGCTCTGGAAACACCATATATTTT. The full variable domain, completed using reference TRBV13 and TRBJ1-3, is AAGVIQSPRHLIKEKRETATLKCYPIPRHDTVYWYQQGPGQDPQFLISFYEKMQSDKGSIPDRFSAQQFSDYHSELNMSSLELGDSALYFCASSVYPSSGNTIYFGEGSWLTVV.

This clonotype was detected ten times or more. The chain joins TRBV20-1 to TRBJ2-1, with TRBD2 identical over 12 bases. CDR1 is DFQATT, CDR2 SNEGSKA, per germline (reference sequence). CDR3 length equals 14 residues. Unmatched junction bases numbered 6, after V lost 6 bases and J lost 6 bases. CDR3 loop: CSASTGLAGNEQFF. CDR3 in DNA: TGCAGTGCCAGCACGGGACTAGCGGGCAATGAGCAGTTCTTC.

This clonotype turned up a few times. The chain joins TRBV6-9 to TRBJ2-3, with TRBD2 identical over 7 bases. The trim removed 4 bases at V and 0 bases at J, leaving 16 bases unmatched. This CDR3 has 19 residues. The V gene's germline CDR1 is MNHGY and CDR2 SVAAGI. The CDR3 DNA sequence: TGTGCCAGCAGTTTCTTCGGCCTTACTAGCGCCATTAGCACAGATACGCAGTATTTT. Protein sequence: CASSFFGLTSAISTDTQYF.

The chain carries TRBV3-1 and TRBJ1-1; unclear D gene. Trimming took 6 bases from V and 4 from J, leaving 12 bases between them. CDR3 length: 13 residues. CDR1 and CDR2 from the germline V gene are LGHDT and YNNKEL (reference sequence). DNA for the CDR3: TGTGCCAGCAGACATGGGTTTTCCACTGAAGCTTTCTTT. It is translated as CASRHGFSTEAFF.

This clonotype was detected ten times or more. This chain connects TRBV2 to TRBJ1-5; D is unresolved. The V gene lost 4 bases and the J gene lost 4 bases, with 8 bases spanning the gap. CDR3 size: 13 residues. CDR1 and CDR2 (germline): SNHLY, FYNNEI. The CDR3 loop reads CASSVDGNQPQHF. CDR3 coding DNA: TGTGCCAGCAGTGTGGATGGGAATCAGCCCCAGCATTTT.

The table lists this clonotype with many counts. The chain is built from TRBV7-2 and TRBJ1-2; TRBD1 aligns across 8 bases. This CDR3 comprises 16 residues. The trim removed 7 bases at V and 4 bases at J, leaving 14 bases unmatched. Looked up from germline, CDR1 is SGHTA and CDR2 is FQGNSA. This chain's CDR3 is CASTASAPGTGYGYTF. DNA of the CDR3: TGTGCCAGCACTGCTTCGGCCCCCGGGACAGGCTATGGCTACACCTTC. The whole variable domain, filled in from reference TRBV7-2 and TRBJ1-2, reads GAGVSQSPSNKVTEKGKDVELRCDPISGHTALYWYRQSLGQGLEFLIYFQGNSAPDKSGLPSDRFSAERTGGSVSTLTIQRTQQEDSAVYLCASTASAPGTGYGYTFGSGTRLTVV.

This clonotype was counted many times. The genes are TRBV5-5 and TRBJ2-3; D call uncertain. V was trimmed by 0 bases and J by 1 base, leaving 12 bases between them. Germline values: CDR1 SGHKS, CDR2 YYEKEE (reference sequence). The CDR3 covers 16 residues. As DNA, the CDR3 is TGTGCCAGCAGCTTGGGACACGTGGTAGGCACAGATACGCAGTATTTT. It specifies CASSLGHVVGTDTQYF.

This clonotype was seen at least ten times. The chain combines TRBV20-1 with TRBJ1-1; D perhaps matches TRBD1 (6 bases). Germline loops: CDR1 DFQATT, CDR2 SNEGSKA (reference sequence). CDR3 length equals 14 residues. Between the trimmed V and J ends, which lost 4 bases and 3 bases, there was a span of 15 bases. The CDR3 DNA reads TGCAGTGCTAAAAAACGGGGGCTTGACACTGAAGCTTTCTTT. Protein sequence: CSAKKRGLDTEAFF.

Turning to this clonotype: Being one base from a much bigger clone, this may be a read error. V and J are TRBV7-2 and TRBJ2-1; no clear D. In germline, CDR1 is SGHTA, CDR2 FQGNSA. The V gene lost 5 bases and the J gene lost 4 bases, with 12 bases spanning the gap. The CDR3 covers 14 residues. The CDR3 is CASSLLPAYNEQFF. CDR3 coding DNA: TGTGCCAGCAGCCTTCTGCCTGCTTACAATGAGCAGTTCTTC. Complete variable domain (other parts from reference TRBV7-2 and TRBJ2-1): GAGVSQSPSNKVTEKGKDVELRCDPISGHTALYWYRQSLGQGLEFLIYFQGNSAPDKSGLPSDRFSAERTGGSVSTLTIQRTQQEDSAVYLCASSLLPAYNEQFFGPGTRLTVL.

As to this clonotype: A much larger clone differs from this one at a single base, so this may be a read error. The chain uses TRBV2 and TRBJ2-1; 13 bases line up with TRBD2. V was pared by 3 bases and J by 10 bases, with 6 bases of the junction left unmatched. Germline V CDR1 and CDR2: SNHLY, FYNNEI. The CDR3 contains 15 residues. The CDR3 reads CASSDGLAGAYEQFF. In nucleotides, the CDR3 is TGTGCCAGCAGTGATGGACTAGCGGGGGCCTACGAGCAGTTCTTC.

The J gene is TRBJ2-3, the V gene TRBV28; a weak D match, TRBD2 (6 bases). In germline, CDR1 is MDHEN, CDR2 SYDVKM. The CDR3 sequence is 15 residues long. The V end was cut by 5 bases, the J end by 5 bases, with 17 bases between. CDR3 in DNA: TGTGCCAGCAGTCCCGCTTGGGGGGTGGGAGATACGCAGTATTTT. Translation gives CASSPAWGVGDTQYF.

The sample holds many counts of this clonotype. The rearrangement joins TRBV6-2 or TRBV6-3 to TRBJ2-7, with 8 bases lining up with TRBD1. This CDR3 has 14 residues. V was pared by 6 bases and J by 0 bases, with 4 bases of the junction left unmatched. The V gene's germline CDR1 is MNHEY and CDR2 SVGEGT. The CDR3 region is CASSYQGASYEQYF. For the CDR3, the DNA is TGTGCCAGCAGCTACCAGGGGGCCTCCTACGAGCAGTACTTC.

The CDR3 sequence is CASSLKEADYGYTF. Written as DNA, the CDR3 is TGCGCCAGCAGCTTGAAGGAGGCGGACTATGGCTACACCTTC. The rearrangement uses TRBV5-1 and TRBJ1-2, with D unresolved. The CDR3 length is 14 residues. V dropped 1 base and J dropped 3 bases, with 10 bases sitting between them. CDR1 and CDR2 from the germline V gene are SGHRS and YFSETQ.

This clonotype was picked up many times. V usage is TRBV28 and J usage is TRBJ2-1; 10 bases map to TRBD2. CDR3 length equals 17 residues. Germline-derived CDR1 and CDR2 are MDHEN and SYDVKM. The ends lost 5 bases at V and 9 bases at J; junction bases unmatched: 16. The CDR3 coding sequence is TGTGCCAGCAGTCCCGGGGGGGCACTAGCGGGGAGGGGTGAGCAGTTCTTC. This sequence encodes CASSPGGALAGRGEQFF.

CDR3 nucleotide sequence: TGTGCCAGCACCCTCGGTGTGCCCGGGACAGTGAATAATTCACCCCTCCACTTT. As protein: CASTLGVPGTVNNSPLHF. The V call is TRBV28, the J call TRBJ1-6; the match to TRBD1 covers 7 bases. The length of the CDR3 is 18 residues. The V and J ends lost 7 bases and 5 bases, in that order; junction bases with no gene match: 17. The V gene's germline CDR1 is MDHEN and CDR2 SYDVKM. Full variable domain (rest looked up from reference TRBV28 and TRBJ1-6): DVKVTQSSRYLVKRTGEKVFLECVQDMDHENMFWYRQDPGLGLRLIYFSYDVKMKEKGDIPEGYSVSREKKERFSLILESASTNQTSMYLCASTLGVPGTVNNSPLHFGNGTRLTVT.

The chain couples TRBV10-2 to TRBJ2-6, with TRBD1 matching 9 bases. V lost 4 bases, J lost 3 bases, and 7 bases stayed unmatched. Per the germline V gene, CDR1 is WSHSY and CDR2 is SAAADI. This CDR3 has 17 residues. Here the CDR3 reads CASSVPQGAYGANVLTF. CDR3 sequence (DNA): TGCGCCAGCAGTGTCCCACAGGGGGCATATGGGGCCAACGTCCTGACTTTC.

CDR3 DNA: TGTGCCAGCTCACCGGACATTACAACTAATGAAAAACTGTTTTTT. It yields the protein CASSPDITTNEKLFF. The rearrangement uses TRBV18 and TRBJ1-4; maybe TRBD1 (5 bases). The CDR3 has 15 amino acids. Germline assignment: CDR1 KGHSH and CDR2 LQKENI. V dropped 3 bases and J dropped 0 bases, with 8 bases sitting between them.

In this sample, this clonotype turned up once. A much larger clone sits a single nucleotide away, making a read error possible. The chain uses TRBV11-3 and TRBJ2-3; TRBD1 or TRBD2 may be the D gene (5 bases each). V lost 5 bases to trimming and J lost 1 base, with 13 bases between them. CDR1 SGHNT and CDR2 YENEEA come from the germline V gene. This CDR3 has 15 residues. For the CDR3, the DNA is TGTGCCAGCAGCACCGGGACGCAGGGCACAGATACGCAGTATTTT. This sequence encodes CASSTGTQGTDTQYF.

A note on this clonotype: A single base separates this from a much larger clone, so it may be a read error. Since the CDR3 does not end with the conserved phenylalanine or tryptophan, this likely comes from a read error. The chain combines TRBV12-3 or TRBV12-4 with TRBJ2-1; 9 nucleotides agree with TRBD1. V gave up 5 bases and J gave up 6 bases; unmatched junction bases: 11. The CDR3 covers 16 residues. The chain's CDR3 is CASSQGRDRESNEQFS. CDR3 nucleotide sequence: TGTGCCAGCAGTCAAGGCCGGGACAGGGAATCCAATGAGCAGTTCTCC.

This clonotype was counted only a few times. The V call is TRBV9, the J call TRBJ2-7; D is unresolved. V was trimmed by 3 bases and J by 3 bases, leaving 13 bases between them. From germline, CDR1 is SGDLS and CDR2 YYNGEE. There are 14 residues in the CDR3. This CDR3 is CASSAHLISYEQYF. As DNA, the CDR3 is TGTGCCAGCAGCGCCCATTTAATTAGCTACGAGCAGTACTTC.

This chain connects TRBV15 to TRBJ1-5; D remains ambiguous. Germline V gene data show CDR1 as LNHNV and CDR2 as YYDKDF (reference sequence). This CDR3 region has 12 residues. Trimming removed 0 bases at V and 11 bases at J, with 8 bases between. CDR3 in DNA: TGTGCCACCAGCAGAGATCGTTCAGCCCAGCATTTT. Translation gives CATSRDRSAQHF.